One T cell receptor (beta chain) is described in this entry. Its antigen is not yet known. The DNA is left out, because the CDR3 cannot be placed on it with certainty; the CDR3 is given as TCRdb lists it. TCR CDR3 regions were amplified from genomic DNA by multiplex PCR using the deep immunoSEQ assay. Genomic DNA extracted from each cell subset was distributed evenly over all wells of several immunoSEQ 96-well plates, and each plate served as one replicate. For sorted subsets, approximately 190 ng of genomic DNA, equivalent to 30,000 or so T cell genomes, went into each replicate PCR. Purified libraries were quantified with a Qubit 3.0 fluorometer, sized on a Bioanalyzer 2100, and re-quantified with the KAPA Library Quantification kit. A separate single-read 150-cycle Illumina NextSeq 550 flow cell was used to sequence each immunoSEQ 96-well plate. As for the original processing: Because the immunoSEQ output included only junctional sequences and no quality scores, the filtering could not be the same as the filtering used for full-length reads. To assign V/J genes and CDR3, sequences were annotated using PyIR, a Python wrapper for IgBLAST v1.9, with IMGT germline references. Reads were removed for weak V/J assignments (E-value above 1e-6), missing CDR3, stop codons, out-of-frame junctions, or ambiguous translated residues. V3J clonotypes were defined by identical inferred V gene, J gene, and CDR3 amino acid sequence. Percentage overlap between repertoires was calculated by dividing the number of shared unique clonotypes by the size of the smaller repertoire. Three approaches were used to assess repertoire richness: RTK rarefaction, the Chao1 estimator, and Recon v2.1 estimates of unobserved clonotypes. OLGA was used to compute generation probabilities for all TCRbeta clonotypes that the gDNA method yielded from a handful of donors. This is the immuneACCESS table as TCRdb keeps it, with only in-frame sequences that have V and J called. A part of the clones is gone; compared with another copy, unresolved V genes explain less than half, and the rest is unexplained. V and J calls and clone size come straight from that table; D and trimming were deduced from the DNA. The sample contains about 820,000 clones, almost 95% of them found a single time. The ten largest clones take up under 30% of the sample.

The record originates from a study of shared clonotypes between healthy human individuals (dated by TCRdb to 2018 to 2020). Turning to the overall study: The cohort included three men and two women between 18 and 49 years of age. Leukapheresis yielded between about 0.8 and 9.5 billion PBMCs per donor. To increase sequencing depth and limit assay-specific biases, TCR repertoire library preparation and sequencing were carried out by different laboratories using diverse techniques. Per donor, three plates each were used for CD4 naive and CD4 memory, two for CD8 naive, and one for CD8 memory. To estimate repertoire size and how much clonotype sharing occurs between individuals, the study deeply sequenced the blood TCR repertoires of 5 or 6 healthy adults.

CD8 naive samples were obtained by positive selection for CCR7 among CD45RO-negative cells, yielding a CD45RA+CCR7+ population from which TemRA cells were excluded. Donors were healthy HIV-negative adults with no recently reported acute infections or vaccinations. Every donor was a Caucasian adult residing in Nashville, Tennessee, USA. After blood collection by leukapheresis, PBMCs were isolated using Ficoll-Histopaque density gradient centrifugation and then cryopreserved in the vapor phase of liquid nitrogen. Purity and quantity of every magnetically sorted T cell population were checked by analytical flow cytometry. Each sorted fraction had its genomic DNA isolated and then quantified by UV absorbance on a Nanodrop 2000c. The study at large found these results: Compared with non-shared clonotypes, the clonotypes found in all four sorted-subset donors had higher generation probabilities. When four donors were compared, the shared fraction of clonotypes was around 5% for naive CD4, around 4% for naive CD8, 2% to 2.5% for memory CD4, and around 0.4% for memory CD8. Naive subsets generally had larger estimated clonotype richness than memory subsets. Based on pairwise subsampling, the degree of clonotype sharing among donors was expected to be affected by sequencing depth. Only blood was sampled, and tissue TCR repertoires likely differ from those in blood. The genetic and exposure-history diversity represented was limited by the small number of donors. Incomplete sequencing was indicated by rarefaction of sorted-subset datasets, despite the large sequencing depth.

The receptor comes from a young man in good health. The sequenced sample was naive CD8+ T cells sorted from blood. Per the publication, the cell subset or site label means: CD45RA+CCR7+.

The CDR3 region has the sequence CASSTSTGDYSYEQYF. This receptor chain uses TRBV27 and TRBJ2-7; TRBD1, the table's D call, lacks a check against the DNA. From the germline V gene (reference sequence), CDR1 is MNHEY and CDR2 is SMNVEV. From its cysteine to its phenylalanine, the CDR3 spans 16 amino acids.